This T cell receptor (beta chain) comes out of a study of blood T cell repertoires in COVID-19. About the research overall: T cells, B-cell-depleted T cells, or PBMCs provided the cDNA or gDNA that served as material.

The junction had 4 bases not matched to a gene; V was cut back by 1 base and J by 7 bases. This CDR3 has 14 residues. CDR1 KGHSH and CDR2 LQKENI come from the germline V gene. Original processing methods: Amplification from reference gene primers served as the basis for estimated nucleated cell counts. Measured with immunoSEQ multiplex PCR; TCRdb has only the in-frame clones, and not every one. The V and J calls and clone size were taken over from that table, and D and trimming were inferred from the DNA. The sample records approximately 190,000 clones, around 79% being singletons. This clone was counted a single time. Other nucleotide sequences in the sample specify the same CDR3.

The sequenced sample consisted of peripheral blood. This clonotype was obtained from a man aged 55 to 70 with active or convalescent COVID-19. The chain uses TRBV18 and TRBJ2-1, with 7 bases matching TRBD2. The CDR3 protein is CASSPQTGGNEQFF. The CDR3 nucleotides are TGTGCCAGCTCACCACAAACGGGAGGAAATGAGCAGTTCTTC.